This TCR beta chain was found in a study of memory CD4+ T cells and cytomegalovirus serostatus. Study as a whole: Healthy Belgian adult donors included about 10 CMV-positive and more than 20 CMV-negative people. General study results and limits: Suggested: most of the CMV-linked TCR signature lies in CD4+ memory cells.

Trimming took 5 bases from V and 3 from J; bases not matched to a gene: 4. This CDR3 has 15 amino acids. Germline assignment: CDR1 SGHTA and CDR2 FQGTGA. Single viable CD3+CD4+CD8-CD45RO+ cells were sorted as the memory CD4+ T cells. CD4+ T cells were isolated by positive magnetic selection. A note on this clone: What it binds is unknown.

Per the authors' pipeline: Out-of-frame sequences were removed, leaving 2,204,828 distinct TCRbeta sequences. Assay: immunoSEQ multiplex PCR; the TCRdb copy retains only in-frame clones and omits some. V and J calls and clone size are as listed in that table; D and trimming were resolved from the DNA. The table includes some 80,000 clones, approximately 80% detected once. The receptor was isolated from an adult in good health and CMV-seronegative. Sample: memory CD4+ T cells from blood. The J gene is TRBJ2-3, the V gene TRBV7-3; 11 bases match TRBD1. CDR3 sequence reads: CASSRTGGQTDTQYF. Here the CDR3 DNA reads TGTGCCAGCAGCCGGACAGGGGGCCAGACAGATACGCAGTATTTT.